These 28 T cell receptor beta chains were all obtained from the same sample, sequenced in a study of molecular identifiers for immune sequencing clone quantification. TCRdb redid the calling of the PCR reads with MiXCR, one entry per CDR3 protein. The profile shows about 630,000 distinct CDR3 sequences, about 25% of them singletons. Material for sequencing was naive CD8+ T cells from blood, with Jurkat cell RNA spiked in. Indicated subset: FACS-sorted CD8+CD4-CCR7+CD45RA+ naive T cells. The source is a human donor in good health. Some libraries in this study had Jurkat cell RNA spiked in.

Ten or more counts support this clonotype. The chain couples TRBV25-1 to TRBJ1-1, with D unclear. CDR3 size: 14 residues. V was clipped by 0 bases and J by 7 bases, with 12 bases between them. Germline V CDR1 and CDR2: MGHDK, SYGVNS. The CDR3 region has the DNA TGTGCCAGCAGTGAATACGCAGAATCTATTGAAGCTTTCTTT. Its protein is CASSEYAESIEAFF.

This clonotype was seen repeatedly, ten times or more. This chain links TRBV19 with TRBJ1-1, with D possibly TRBD1 on 6 matching bases. The CDR3 sequence is 15 residues long. Germline CDR1 is LNHDA and CDR2 is SQIVND (reference sequence). Deletions cut 3 bases from V and 0 bases from J, with 11 bases between. CDR3 DNA sequence: TGTGCCAGTAGTATGAGCGGGGGCATGAACACTGAAGCTTTCTTT. This sequence encodes CASSMSGGMNTEAFF.

The genes are TRBV30 and TRBJ2-7, with TRBD1 matching 10 bases. This CDR3 has 19 amino acids. V lost 6 bases, J lost 0 bases, and 20 bases stayed unmatched. CDR1 and CDR2 from the germline V gene are GTSNPN and SVGIG (reference sequence). The chain's CDR3 is CACFSTTGGERTFSYEQYF. CDR3 DNA: TGTGCCTGCTTCTCTACGACAGGGGGCGAGAGGACCTTCTCCTACGAGCAGTACTTC.

On this clonotype: A read error may explain this, as a much larger clone is one base away. The DNA of the CDR3 is TGTGCCAGCAGCACAGGTCCGGCCTACGAGCAGTACTTC. This encodes CASSTGPAYEQYF. The chain joins TRBV7-9 to TRBJ2-7, with D possibly matching TRBD1 (5 bases). This CDR3 comprises 13 residues. Between the trimmed V and J ends, which lost 5 bases and 2 bases, there was a span of 10 bases. Germline CDR1 SEHNR, CDR2 FQNEAQ (reference sequence).

This clonotype was recorded many times. This chain links TRBV15 with TRBJ1-5, with D hard to call. Germline V gene sequence: CDR1 LNHNV, CDR2 YYDKDF (reference sequence). The V end was cut by 4 bases, the J end by 2 bases, with 12 bases between. CDR3 length equals 15 residues. For the CDR3, the DNA is TGTGCCACCAGCACACCTCATTCAGGCAATCAGCCCCAGCATTTT. It translates to CATSTPHSGNQPQHF. Full variable domain (outside the CDR3, taken from reference TRBV15 and TRBJ1-5): DAMVIQNPRYQVTQFGKPVTLSCSQTLNHNVMYWYQQKSSQAPKLLFHYYDKDFNNEADTPDNFQSRRPNTSFCFLDIRSPGLGDTAMYLCATSTPHSGNQPQHFGDGTRLSIL.

This clonotype appeared a single time. The J gene is TRBJ2-1, the V gene TRBV6-2 or TRBV6-3; 7 bases map to TRBD1. Germline V gene sequence: CDR1 MNHEY, CDR2 SVGEGT. The ends lost 6 bases at V and 2 bases at J; junction bases unmatched: 10. The CDR3 totals 16 residues. The CDR3 nucleotides read TGTGCCAGCAGGGGAGACAGGGTCTACCCCTACAATGAGCAGTTCTTC. The encoded protein is CASRGDRVYPYNEQFF.

This clonotype came up a few times. The chain combines TRBV4-2 with TRBJ2-7, with D possibly matching TRBD1 (5 bases). Germline values: CDR1 LGHNA, CDR2 YNFKEQ. There are 15 residues in the CDR3. Trimming shortened V by 8 bases and J by 3 bases, and 20 bases separated the two germline ends. For the CDR3, the DNA is TGTGCCAGCGGGATAGAGCACCTTAGGGGCTACGAGCAGTACTTC. This sequence encodes CASGIEHLRGYEQYF.

This clonotype was detected only a few times. J is TRBJ1-1 and V is TRBV7-2; D call uncertain. The V end lost 1 base, the J end lost 0 bases, and 9 bases lay between the germline ends. This CDR3 is built from 15 residues. CDR1 is SGHTA, CDR2 FQGNSA, per germline. Here the CDR3 DNA reads TGTGCCAGCAGCTTAGAATTTTTCATGAACACTGAAGCTTTCTTT. It specifies CASSLEFFMNTEAFF.

This clonotype appeared a few times. The rearrangement joins TRBV11-2 to TRBJ2-1, with TRBD2 matching 7 bases. Trimming at V came to 4 bases and at J to 9 bases, leaving 6 bases not matched to a gene. The CDR3 consists of 13 residues. Germline CDR1 is SGHAT and CDR2 is FQNNGV. DNA of the CDR3: TGTGCCAGCAGCTCCGGACTAGAGTTTGAGCAGTTCTTC. Encoded protein: CASSSGLEFEQFF.

This clonotype was detected ten times or more. The rearrangement uses TRBV5-8 and TRBJ1-1, with D hard to call. The CDR3 loop spans 13 amino acids. With 2 bases removed from V and 2 bases from J, the gap between germline ends came to 7 bases. Germline-derived CDR1 and CDR2 are SGHTS and YDEGEE. The CDR3 DNA follows: TGTGCCAGCAGCTTCCCGGTAAACACTGAAGCTTTCTTT. This translates into CASSFPVNTEAFF.

This clonotype showed up many times. The chain couples TRBV9 to TRBJ1-4; D gene unclear. CDR1 is SGDLS and CDR2 is YYNGEE in the germline V gene. The CDR3 has 15 residues. The germline V and J ends were trimmed by 4 bases and 4 bases, with 14 bases remaining between them. CDR3 region: CASSLSMGSNEKLFF. The CDR3 DNA follows: TGTGCCAGCAGCCTTAGCATGGGGAGTAATGAAAAACTGTTTTTT. Filled out from reference TRBV9 and TRBJ1-4, the complete variable domain reads DSGVTQTPKHLITATGQRVTLRCSPRSGDLSVYWYQQSLDQGLQFLIQYYNGEERAKGNILERFSAQQFPDLHSELNLSSLELGDSALYFCASSLSMGSNEKLFFGSGTQLSVL.

The chain employs TRBV6-2 or TRBV6-3 and TRBJ2-2; 9 bases agree with TRBD1. This CDR3 region has 15 residues. J gave up 5 bases and V 6 bases, and 7 bases lay outside the gene matches. Germline CDR1 MNHEY, CDR2 SVGEGT. CDR3 loop: CASRPGTGFTGELFF. CDR3 in DNA: TGTGCCAGCAGGCCCGGGACAGGGTTTACCGGGGAGCTGTTTTTT.

Concerning this clonotype: Compared with germline, one end of the junction differs, possibly owing to a read error. CDR3 in amino acids: CASSLGMRNRGPSSGNTMYF. CDR3 in DNA: TGTGCCAGCAGCTTAGGGATGCGGAACAGGGGGCCGAGCTCTGGAAACACCATGTATTTT. The chain carries TRBV7-6 and TRBJ1-3; 9 nucleotides align to TRBD1. The CDR3 extends over 20 amino acids. From germline, CDR1 is SGHVS and CDR2 FNYEAQ.

The chain couples TRBV11-2 to TRBJ2-3; 9 nucleotides agree with TRBD2. The CDR3 is made up of 16 amino acids. CDR1 and CDR2 from the germline V gene are SGHAT and FQNNGV. V trimming: 1 base; J trimming: 2 bases; junction bases outside the gene matches: 4. The CDR3 region has the DNA TGTGCCAGCAGCTTAGTAGCGGGGGCCAACACAGATACGCAGTATTTT. Encoded protein: CASSLVAGANTDTQYF.

This clonotype has ten or more counts. The chain links TRBV30 to TRBJ2-7, with D possibly being TRBD1 (6 bases). CDR3 length: 13 residues. CDR1 GTSNPN and CDR2 SVGIG come from the germline V gene (reference sequence). Deletions cut 0 bases from V and 2 bases from J, with 8 bases between. The CDR3 DNA reads TGTGCCTGGAGTGTGGGACAACCCTACGAGCAGTACTTC. Translating it yields CAWSVGQPYEQYF.

This clonotype was observed at least ten times. This chain uses TRBV20-1 with TRBJ2-2; 7 positions match TRBD1. The CDR3 length is 14 residues. The germline gives CDR1 DFQATT, CDR2 SNEGSKA (reference sequence). Trimming removed 0 bases from V and 6 bases from J; junction bases left unmatched: 4. The CDR3 DNA reads as TGCAGTGCTAGAGACGGACAGGAGGCCGGGGAGCTGTTTTTT. It translates to CSARDGQEAGELFF.

This clonotype showed up many times. J is TRBJ1-1 and V is TRBV5-1, with D maybe TRBD1 (6 bases). Looked up from germline, CDR1 is SGHRS and CDR2 is YFSETQ. V lost 3 bases and J lost 0, with 12 bases in between. CDR3 size: 15 residues. CDR3 loop: CASSWTENMNTEAFF. CDR3 DNA sequence: TGCGCCAGCAGCTGGACAGAAAATATGAACACTGAAGCTTTCTTT.

The rearrangement joins TRBV3-1 to TRBJ2-7; 13 bases align to TRBD2. Germline V gene sequence: CDR1 LGHDT, CDR2 YNNKEL (reference sequence). The length of the CDR3 is 16 residues. V was clipped by 3 bases and J by 6 bases; unmatched bases: 8. CDR3 residues: CASSHTSGGAYGEQYF. As DNA, the CDR3 is TGTGCCAGCAGCCATACTAGCGGGGGGGCCTACGGCGAGCAGTACTTC.

This clonotype was observed a few times. CDR3 in DNA: TGTGCCAGCAGTTACGGGGCCCAGGCCCCAGGCACCGGGGAGCTGTTTTTT. It is translated as CASSYGAQAPGTGELFF. The rearrangement uses TRBV6-5 and TRBJ2-2; D may be TRBD1 (5 bases). The CDR3 totals 17 residues. The ends were cut back, 2 bases at V and 4 bases at J, with 17 bases in the middle. Germline loops: CDR1 MNHEY, CDR2 SVGAGI.

The chain joins TRBV19 to TRBJ2-1; 8 nucleotides align to TRBD2. CDR3 length equals 16 residues. Germline CDR1 LNHDA, CDR2 SQIVND (reference sequence). Trimming took 5 bases from V and 4 from J; bases not matched to a gene: 10. The CDR3 sequence: CASSSEGLVDYNEQFF. CDR3 DNA sequence: TGTGCCAGTAGTTCCGAGGGACTAGTGGATTACAATGAGCAGTTCTTC.

The V gene is TRBV11-2, the J gene TRBJ1-5; the D gene is possibly TRBD1 (6 bases). Per the germline V gene, CDR1 is SGHAT and CDR2 is FQNNGV. The CDR3 covers 15 residues. The V end lost 0 bases, the J end lost 10 bases, and 16 bases lay between the germline ends. CDR3 coding DNA: TGTGCCAGCAGCTTAGACTTTTCAGGGGTAGGCCCCCAGCATTTT. Its protein product is CASSLDFSGVGPQHF.

Worth noting for this clonotype: A much larger clone differs from this one at a single base, so this may be a read error. This chain joins TRBV6-2 or TRBV6-3 and TRBJ2-5; unclear D gene. In germline, CDR1 is MNHEY, CDR2 SVGEGT. The CDR3 runs to 13 residues. Trimming removed 7 bases at V and 9 bases at J, with 18 bases between. CDR3 nucleotides: TGTGCCAGCAATACCGACCGAGGCAAGGCCCAGTACTTC. Its protein product is CASNTDRGKAQYF.

This clonotype was seen at least ten times. The chain has TRBV10-3 and TRBJ1-5, with D perhaps TRBD1 (5 bases). V was shortened by 0 bases and J by 7 bases, with 13 bases between the two germline ends. Germline V gene sequence: CDR1 ENHRY, CDR2 SYGVKD. The CDR3 is 15 amino acids. DNA of the CDR3: TGTGCCATCAGTGAGTCCGAGGGGTCCAGGCAGCCCCAGCATTTT. It translates to CAISESEGSRQPQHF.

A word on this clonotype: One end of the junction does not line up with germline, which may come from a read error. This chain links TRBV27 with TRBJ1-4; 7 nucleotides match TRBD1. Looked up from germline, CDR1 is MNHEY and CDR2 is SMNVEV (reference sequence). This CDR3 contains 14 residues. In DNA, the CDR3 is TGTGCCCGCAGCAGCCGGACAGGTTATGAAAAACTGTTTTTT. Its protein product is CARSSRTGYEKLFF.

This clonotype was detected once. This sequence joins TRBV28 and TRBJ2-1, with 10 bases lining up with TRBD2. Germline CDR1 MDHEN, CDR2 SYDVKM. J lost 6 bases, V lost 6 bases, and 5 bases had no gene match. The CDR3 covers 14 residues. In nucleotides, the CDR3 is TGTGCCAGCAGCCCTAGCGGGAGCTGCAATGAGCAGTTCTTC. It translates to CASSPSGSCNEQFF.

This clonotype occurred a few times. The CDR3 nucleotides are TGTGCCAGCAGCCAAGGGGGAATAGCAGACTACTACGAGCAGTACTTC. Protein: CASSQGGIADYYEQYF. J is TRBJ2-7 and V is TRBV3-1, with a possible D match to TRBD2 (5 bases). The CDR3 runs 16 residues. Between the trimmed V and J ends, which lost 1 base and 3 bases, there was a span of 16 bases. In germline, CDR1 is LGHDT, CDR2 YNNKEL (reference sequence).

The chain uses TRBV4-3 and TRBJ2-7, with D unclear. Trimming cost V 0 bases and J 0 bases, with 12 bases left between them. The CDR3 is 16 residues long. Per germline, CDR1 LGHNA and CDR2 YSLEER. DNA for the CDR3: TGCGCCAGCAGCCAAGATTCCGGCGGTAGCTCCTACGAGCAGTACTTC. It encodes CASSQDSGGSSYEQYF.

This clonotype was counted many times. This rearrangement joins TRBV20-1 to TRBJ2-3, with TRBD2 matching 7 bases. J lost 5 bases, V lost 0 bases, and 5 bases had no gene match. Per germline, CDR1 DFQATT and CDR2 SNEGSKA (reference sequence). The CDR3 is 14 residues long. CDR3 DNA sequence: TGCAGTGCTAGAGAGTGGCGGGGGAAAGATACGCAGTATTTT. As protein: CSAREWRGKDTQYF.